Given below is one T cell receptor beta chain in context. The CDR3 covers 14 residues. The V and J ends lost 2 bases and 4 bases, in that order; junction bases with no gene match: 4. The germline V gene encodes CDR1 MNHEY and CDR2 SMNVEV (reference sequence). This specimen belongs to a study of blood T cell repertoires in COVID-19. The table came from immunoSEQ multiplex PCR; TCRdb's copy has only in-frame clones and leaves some out. The sample comprises fewer than 200,000 clones, just under 80% of which are singletons, and 6.5% rests with the top ten. The rearrangement links TRBV27 to TRBJ1-2, with 7 bases fitting TRBD1. The receptor's source is a man between 65 and 85 years old with active or convalescent COVID-19. The source material was peripheral blood. For the CDR3, the DNA is TGTGCCAGCAGTTTAACCCGGGACAGCTATGGCTACACCTTC. The encoded protein is CASSLTRDSYGYTF.